These 24 T cell receptor beta chains were all obtained from the same sample, sequenced in a study of cytomegalovirus exposure and HLA in healthy donors (dated by TCRdb to about 2017). Library generation was performed with the immunoSEQ multiplex PCR assay. The multiplex PCR relied on a mix of 60 forward primers for TCR Vbeta segments and 13 reverse primers for TCR Jbeta segments. TCRdb carries this immuneACCESS record with in-frame sequences only. Its versions omit some clonotypes, under half of them owing to an unresolved V gene in the studies checked, with the rest unexplained. Recorded for this sample are roughly 190,000 clones; around 87% of them occurred a single time. 1% to 1.5% of the sample is in the top ten clones. The sequencing input was PBMCs. The receptor source for this set is a man aged 25 to 40 in good health and CMV-seronegative.

The chain recombines TRBV29-1 with TRBJ1-2, with no clear D. V dropped 0 bases and J dropped 8 bases, with 16 bases sitting between them. Germline CDR1 reads SQVTM; CDR2 reads ANQGSEA. The CDR3 length is 14 residues. CDR3 in amino acids: CSVEDASRFLGYTF. The CDR3 DNA follows: TGCAGCGTTGAAGATGCTTCCAGATTTTTGGGCTACACCTTC.

The V and J genes are TRBV4-2 and TRBJ2-7; 7 bases map to TRBD2. The CDR3 spans 14 residues. CDR1 and CDR2 from the germline V gene are LGHNA and YNFKEQ. V was clipped by 5 bases and J by 6 bases; unmatched bases: 10. The CDR3 DNA is TGTGCCAGCAGCGGCGGACTAGTCGTCCGCGAGCAGTACTTC. Translation gives CASSGGLVVREQYF.

The gene calls are TRBV10-2 and TRBJ1-2; no definite D call. V was pared by 9 bases and J by 8 bases, with 13 bases between. Germline-derived CDR1 and CDR2 are WSHSY and SAAADI. This CDR3 comprises 11 residues. The CDR3 loop reads CARTLTGGYTF. CDR3 nucleotide sequence: TGCGCCAGGACCTTAACGGGGGGCTACACCTTC.

There are a few counts of this clone. The chain has TRBV2 and TRBJ2-1; 12 nucleotides match TRBD2. The junction had 12 bases not matched to a gene; V was cut back by 11 bases and J by 7 bases. CDR3 length equals 15 residues. In germline, CDR1 is SNHLY, CDR2 FYNNEI. CDR3 nucleotides: TGTGCCGGAACGAGACTAGCGGGGGCCCAAAATGAGCAGTTCTTC. Protein: CAGTRLAGAQNEQFF.

J is TRBJ1-1 and V is TRBV7-2; D is undetermined. The germline V gene has CDR1 SGHTA and CDR2 FQGNSA. The CDR3 is 13 residues long. The V end lost 2 bases, the J end lost 1 base, and 5 bases lay between the germline ends. CDR3 coding DNA: TGTGCCAGCAGCTTATCAGGGAACACTGAAGCTTTCTTT. Amino acid sequence: CASSLSGNTEAFF.

The CDR3 spells CASGGMRDGYTF. The CDR3 nucleotides are TGTGCCAGCGGGGGGATGCGTGATGGCTACACCTTC. The rearrangement joins TRBV2 to TRBJ1-2, with D perhaps TRBD1 (5 bases). The V and J ends lost 8 bases and 6 bases respectively, with 13 bases between them. The CDR3 is 12 amino acids. The germline gives CDR1 SNHLY, CDR2 FYNNEI.

V usage is TRBV28 and J usage is TRBJ1-4, with D unclear. Looked up from germline, CDR1 is MDHEN and CDR2 is SYDVKM. Trimming shortened V by 5 bases and J by 10 bases, and 20 bases separated the two germline ends. The CDR3 runs to 15 residues. Written as DNA, the CDR3 is TGTGCCAGCAGTAGTCAAGGTACAGCGCGGGGAAAACTGTTTTTT. This gives the protein CASSSQGTARGKLFF.

This sequence joins TRBV5-1 and TRBJ2-5, with 8 nucleotides matching TRBD2. The germline V gene encodes CDR1 SGHRS and CDR2 YFSETQ. The CDR3 sequence is 18 residues long. V lost 0 bases and J lost 2; bases outside the gene matches: 12. CDR3 residues: CASSLGPGAGGQQETQYF. The CDR3 DNA reads as TGCGCCAGCAGCTTGGGCCCTGGGGCGGGGGGTCAACAAGAGACCCAGTACTTC.

The genes are TRBV4-3 and TRBJ2-7; 7 nucleotides agree with TRBD2. The CDR3 extends over 15 amino acids. Germline V gene lookup returns CDR1 LGHNA and CDR2 YSLEER. With 1 base clipped from V and 3 bases from J, the junction kept 6 bases outside the gene matches. Here the CDR3 reads CASSQGGSGDYEQYF. The CDR3, as DNA: TGCGCCAGCAGCCAAGGGGGGAGCGGGGACTACGAGCAGTACTTC.

The chain recombines TRBV7-6 with TRBJ2-7; weak D call: TRBD1 (5 bases). This CDR3 is 15 amino acids long. Germline CDR1 and CDR2: SGHVS and FNYEAQ. V lost 5 bases and J 2 bases, leaving 16 bases between the germline ends. The CDR3 DNA sequence: TGTGCCAGCAGCACCCTAGGGCAGGGTACCTACGAGCAGTACTTC. Its protein product is CASSTLGQGTYEQYF. The whole variable domain, remainder taken from reference TRBV7-6 and TRBJ2-7, is GAGVSQSPRYKVTKRGQDVALRCDPISGHVSLYWYRQALGQGPEFLTYFNYEAQQDKSGLPNDRFSAERPEGSISTLTIQRTEQRDSAMYRCASSTLGQGTYEQYFGPGTRLTVT.

V usage is TRBV2 and J usage is TRBJ1-2; 10 nucleotides match TRBD1. J lost 8 bases, V lost 8 bases, and 11 bases had no gene match. This CDR3 spans 14 amino acids. CDR1 and CDR2 (germline): SNHLY, FYNNEI. The CDR3 DNA reads as TGTGCCAGCGAATCCCCCGGGACAGGGGAGGGCTACACCTTC. It is translated as CASESPGTGEGYTF.

This sequence joins TRBV27 and TRBJ2-3; TRBD2 matches at 9 bases. CDR1 and CDR2 (germline): MNHEY, SMNVEV (reference sequence). Trimming took 2 bases from V and 6 from J; bases not matched to a gene: 9. The CDR3 is 16 amino acids. The CDR3 nucleotides read TGTGCCAGCAGTTTAGGCGGGAGGGCTTGGATTGATACGCAGTATTTT. Residues: CASSLGGRAWIDTQYF.

The DNA for the CDR3 is TGCGCCAGCAGCTTGCCTAGCGGGGCCACAGATACGCAGTATTTT. Its translation is CASSLPSGATDTQYF. V gene TRBV5-1 combines with J gene TRBJ2-3; 9 positions match TRBD2. Losses at the gene ends were 1 base for V and 2 bases for J; bases not matched to a gene: 2. Germline V lookup: CDR1 SGHRS, CDR2 YFSETQ. There are 15 residues in the CDR3.

The chain employs TRBV19 and TRBJ2-7, with a possible D match to TRBD1 (6 bases). Germline values: CDR1 LNHDA, CDR2 SQIVND (reference sequence). Between the trimmed V and J ends, which lost 5 bases and 5 bases, there was a span of 19 bases. The CDR3 contains 15 residues. CDR3 nucleotides: TGTGCCAGTAGTTCCCTGGCAGGGGAAAAAAACGAGCAGTACTTC. It specifies CASSSLAGEKNEQYF.

This rearrangement joins TRBV6-1 to TRBJ1-4; D possibly corresponds to TRBD1 (5 bases). CDR3 length equals 15 residues. Per germline, CDR1 MNHNS and CDR2 SASEGT. Trimming shortened V by 3 bases and J by 8 bases, and 16 bases separated the two germline ends. Written as DNA, the CDR3 is TGTGCCAGCAGTGAGCGAACAGCGGGGGGAGAAAAACTGTTTTTT. Amino acid sequence: CASSERTAGGEKLFF.

This clone was seen a handful of times. The chain combines TRBV2 with TRBJ2-7; 10 bases align to TRBD1. This CDR3 is 13 amino acids long. With 9 bases clipped from V and 3 bases from J, the junction kept 5 bases outside the gene matches. Germline CDR1 and CDR2: SNHLY and FYNNEI. The CDR3: CARSGTGDYEQYF. CDR3 DNA sequence: TGTGCCAGGAGCGGGACAGGGGACTACGAGCAGTACTTC.

The rearrangement uses TRBV5-1 and TRBJ1-1; D gene unclear. The CDR3 loop spans 14 amino acids. The V gene's germline CDR1 is SGHRS and CDR2 YFSETQ. Trimming removed 0 bases at V and 1 base at J, with 7 bases between. CDR3 DNA sequence: TGCGCCAGCAGCTTGGCCGGGGAGAACACTGAAGCTTTCTTT. The encoded protein is CASSLAGENTEAFF.

This clone showed up just once. J is TRBJ2-5 and V is TRBV27, with D possibly matching TRBD1 (6 bases). From germline, CDR1 is MNHEY and CDR2 SMNVEV (reference sequence). The germline V and J ends were trimmed by 3 bases and 6 bases, with 17 bases remaining between them. The CDR3 extends over 15 amino acids. CDR3 protein: CASSFGPGTSKTQYF. Here the CDR3 DNA reads TGTGCCAGCAGTTTCGGCCCCGGGACATCAAAGACCCAGTACTTC.

A note on this clone: Because it lacks the conserved phenylalanine or tryptophan at the end, this CDR3 is likely a read error. This sequence joins TRBV11-2 and TRBJ2-2; D ambiguous. Trimming cost V 1 base and J 6 bases, with 3 bases left between them. The CDR3 runs to 12 residues. Germline CDR1 SGHAT, CDR2 FQNNGV. Here the CDR3 reads CASSLGAGELFL. The CDR3, as DNA: TGTGCCAGCAGCTTAGGCGCCGGGGAGCTGTTTCTT.

The CDR3 loop is CASNDGTRNTDTQYF. For the CDR3, the DNA is TGTGCCAGCAACGATGGGACTAGGAACACAGATACGCAGTATTTT. The chain uses TRBV6-5 and TRBJ2-3; 8 bases agree with TRBD2. With 7 bases clipped from V and 2 bases from J, the junction kept 8 bases outside the gene matches. Per the germline V gene, CDR1 is MNHEY and CDR2 is SVGAGI. CDR3 length equals 15 residues.

This CDR3 is CASSQDGGETQYF. The CDR3 DNA sequence: TGCGCCAGCAGCCAAGATGGGGGCGAGACCCAGTACTTC. V is TRBV4-3 and J is TRBJ2-5, with D perhaps TRBD1 (6 bases). CDR3 size: 13 residues. The V gene's germline CDR1 is LGHNA and CDR2 YSLEER. V was pared by 0 bases and J by 5 bases, with 7 bases between.

The chain employs TRBV28 and TRBJ1-3, with a tentative D call TRBD1 (6 bases). CDR1 is MDHEN, CDR2 SYDVKM, per germline. This CDR3 is 18 amino acids long. V lost 2 bases to trimming and J lost 0 bases, with 17 bases between them. The CDR3 protein is CASSLRFGQPSSGNTIYF. The CDR3 bases are TGTGCCAGCAGTTTAAGGTTTGGACAGCCGAGCTCTGGAAACACCATATATTTT.

V is TRBV2 and J is TRBJ2-5; D unresolved. This CDR3 is 13 amino acids long. V was trimmed by 8 bases and J by 1 base, leaving 11 bases between them. Germline CDR1 SNHLY, CDR2 FYNNEI. The CDR3 region has the DNA TGTGCCAGCCCAACAGCCCCCCAAGAGACCCAGTACTTC. Residues: CASPTAPQETQYF.

This clone came up once. This rearrangement joins TRBV27 to TRBJ2-5; 9 bases match TRBD2. The CDR3 is 15 amino acids. V was clipped by 4 bases and J by 5 bases; unmatched bases: 8. Germline CDR1 reads MNHEY; CDR2 reads SMNVEV (reference sequence). Here the CDR3 DNA reads TGTGCCAGCAGTTCCCCTAGCGGGAACGGCGAGACCCAGTACTTC. Translated: CASSSPSGNGETQYF.